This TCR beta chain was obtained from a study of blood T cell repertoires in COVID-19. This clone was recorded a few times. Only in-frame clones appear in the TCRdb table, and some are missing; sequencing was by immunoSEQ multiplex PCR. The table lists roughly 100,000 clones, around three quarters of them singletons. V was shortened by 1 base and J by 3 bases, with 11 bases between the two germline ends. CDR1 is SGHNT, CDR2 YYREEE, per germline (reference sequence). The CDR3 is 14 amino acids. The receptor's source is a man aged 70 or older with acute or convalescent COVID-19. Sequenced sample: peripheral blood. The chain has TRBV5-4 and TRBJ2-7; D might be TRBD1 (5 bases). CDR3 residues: CASSLPGLDYEQYF. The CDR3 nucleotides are TGTGCCAGCAGCTTGCCAGGGTTAGACTACGAGCAGTACTTC.